Here is one T cell receptor (beta chain) with its context. As yet, its antigen is unknown. Mismatch with germline at one junction end may stem from a read error. Per germline, CDR1 MDHEN and CDR2 SYDVKM. This CDR3 has 16 amino acids. The data were taken from a study of T cell responses to AZD1222 COVID-19 vaccine. Study observations and caveats: White British people made up most donors, females outnumbered males, and clonal diversity was possibly underestimated. Seropositive status at baseline applied to only 5 to 7 AZD1222 recipients. Breadth and depth of Spike-specific TCRs rose after two AZD1222 doses.

Using immunoSEQ multiplex PCR, the repertoire was profiled, and TCRdb retains in-frame clones only, with some absent. This table holds about 120,000 clones, less than 95% found once. This rearrangement joins TRBV28 to TRBJ1-2, with D possibly matching TRBD1 (6 bases). This TCR was sampled from an adult in good health. The sample consisted of peripheral blood, taken on day 0 of MenACWY control vaccination. The CDR3 loop is CASSLLVGGAWYGYTF. The DNA of the CDR3 is TGTGCCAGCAGCTTATTGGTGGGGGGGGCATGGTATGGCTACACCTTC.